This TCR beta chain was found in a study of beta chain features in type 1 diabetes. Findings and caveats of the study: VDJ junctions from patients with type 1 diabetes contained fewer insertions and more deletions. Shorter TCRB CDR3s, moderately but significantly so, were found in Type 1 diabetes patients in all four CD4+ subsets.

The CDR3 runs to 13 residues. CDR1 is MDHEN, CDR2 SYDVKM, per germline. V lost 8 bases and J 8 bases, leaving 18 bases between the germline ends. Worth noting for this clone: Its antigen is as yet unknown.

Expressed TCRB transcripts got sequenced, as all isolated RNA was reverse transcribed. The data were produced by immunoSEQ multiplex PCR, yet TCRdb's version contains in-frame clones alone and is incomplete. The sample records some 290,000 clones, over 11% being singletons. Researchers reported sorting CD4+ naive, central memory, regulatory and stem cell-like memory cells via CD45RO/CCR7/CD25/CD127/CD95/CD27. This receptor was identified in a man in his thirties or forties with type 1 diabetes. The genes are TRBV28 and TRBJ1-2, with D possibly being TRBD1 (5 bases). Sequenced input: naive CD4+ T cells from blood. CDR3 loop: CASLDSPSGGYTF. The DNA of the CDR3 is TGTGCCAGCCTAGACAGCCCTAGCGGGGGCTACACCTTC.